A selection of T cell receptor beta chains follows, all from one sample in a study of cytomegalovirus exposure and HLA in healthy donors. Repertoires were generated with immunoSEQ multiplex PCR, while TCRdb's copy carries only in-frame clones and drops some. The sample has some 180,000 clones, over 65% seen once. What was sequenced was PBMCs. These receptors were collected from a man between 18 and 29 years old in good health and CMV-seronegative. The CDR3 runs from the conserved cysteine through the conserved F or W. A D gene is named only where the DNA matches it firmly. Not all rows give a size; the values are once, few, many and, for expanded clones, a class.

J	D	V	size	DNA	CDR3
TRBJ2-7	.	TRBV7-9	.	TGTGCCAGCAGCTTCCCTAGCAGCTACGAGCAGTACTTC	CASSFPSSYEQYF
TRBJ2-7	.	TRBV5-1	few	TGCGCCAGCAGCCTCCAGGGGGGCTACTACGAGCAGTACTTC	CASSLQGGYYEQYF
TRBJ1-5	.	TRBV2	few	TGTGCCAGCAGTGATGCCGGGGGCAATCAGCCCCAGCATTTT	CASSDAGGNQPQHF
TRBJ2-7	.	TRBV5-5	few	TGTGCCAGCAGCTTTCCAGGAGGGAACTCCTACGAGCAGTACTTC	CASSFPGGNSYEQYF
TRBJ1-2	.	TRBV20-1	.	TGCAGTGCCTCCGGCTATGGCTACACCTTC	CSASGYGYTF
TRBJ2-7	TRBD1	TRBV5-6	few	TGTGCCAGCAGCCCTCAGACAGGGCCAGACTACGAGCAGTACTTC	CASSPQTGPDYEQYF
TRBJ2-2	TRBD1	TRBV6-1	.	TGTGCCAGCAGTGAAGCCCCCACGGACAGGGAAAACACCGGGGAGCTGTTTTTT	CASSEAPTDRENTGELFF
TRBJ2-5	TRBD2	TRBV9	.	TGTGCCAGCAGCTCCGGACTAGCGGGAGGAGAGACCCAGTACTTC	CASSSGLAGGETQYF
TRBJ1-1	.	TRBV14	.	TGTGCCAGCAGCCAAGCTTTCCCTAGCAACACTGAAGCTTTCTTT	CASSQAFPSNTEAFF
TRBJ2-7	.	TRBV5-1	.	TGCGCCAGCAGCTTGGTAGAGCAGTACTTC	CASSLVEQYF
TRBJ2-7	.	TRBV7-2	.	TGTGCCAGCAGCTTACAGCAGGGTAGTCGAATTCGCGAGCAGTACTTC	CASSLQQGSRIREQYF
TRBJ1-2	.	TRBV30	.	TGTGCCTGGAGTAGGGAGGGGGACACCCTATATGGCTACACCTTC	CAWSREGDTLYGYTF
TRBJ2-7	TRBD2	TRBV4-1	.	TGCGCCAGCAGCCAAGATCACCCTAGCGGGGGGCGGTACGAGCAGTACTTC	CASSQDHPSGGRYEQYF
TRBJ2-1	TRBD2	TRBV7-3	.	TGTGCCAGCAGCCCGGGACTAGCGGGGTACAATGAGCAGTTCTTC	CASSPGLAGYNEQFF
TRBJ2-1	.	TRBV4-3	.	TGCGCCAGCAGCCAACTAACTGGCGGGCCCTACAATGAGCAGTTCTTC	CASSQLTGGPYNEQFF
TRBJ2-3	TRBD2	TRBV19	once	TGTGCCAGTAGTATCGCTAGCGGGACCCCAGATACGCAGTATTTT	CASSIASGTPDTQYF
TRBJ2-5	TRBD2	TRBV2	.	TGTGCCAGCAGCGGTGGGGCGGGAGTCGAGACCCAGTACTTC	CASSGGAGVETQYF
TRBJ2-5	.	TRBV6-5	.	TGTGCCAGCAGCCTCCGATCGGGGGGCTTGAAGACCCAGTACTTC	CASSLRSGGLKTQYF
TRBJ2-3	TRBD2	TRBV4-3	.	TGCGCCAGCAGCCAAGACAGCGGGGTTAGCACAGATACGCAGTATTTT	CASSQDSGVSTDTQYF
TRBJ1-5	.	TRBV18	.	TGTGCCAGCTCCCCAGGGAACCAGGGTCTACAGCCCCAGCATTTT	CASSPGNQGLQPQHF
TRBJ1-1	TRBD1	TRBV5-4	few	TGTGCCAGCAGCTTGGTGGACAGGGGTACTGAAGCTTTCTTT	CASSLVDRGTEAFF
TRBJ2-1	.	TRBV6-6	.	TGTGCCAGCAGTTCCGGGGGTTGGCCAGAAAACAATGAGCAGTTCTTC	CASSSGGWPENNEQFF
TRBJ1-2	.	TRBV5-6	.	TGTGCCAGCAGCTTGGGCTCGGGGGGATATGGCTACACCTTC	CASSLGSGGYGYTF
TRBJ1-1	.	TRBV18	once	TGTGCCAGCTCACCATCTTTAACTTCCAGGACTGAAGCTTTCTTT	CASSPSLTSRTEAFF
TRBJ2-7	.	TRBV27	once	TGTGCCAGCAGTTTAAGCAGGACCTACGAGCAGTACTTC	CASSLSRTYEQYF
TRBJ1-5	TRBD1	TRBV11-3	.	TGTGCCAGCAGCTCCCGGACAGGCCCCACCGAACCCCAGCATTTT	CASSSRTGPTEPQHF
TRBJ2-7	.	TRBV19	.	TGTGCCACCTCTGAGCAGGACGAGCAGTACTTC	CATSEQDEQYF
TRBJ1-2	.	TRBV7-9	.	TGTGCCAGCAGCTTTCAGGGGACACGAGGCTACACCTTC	CASSFQGTRGYTF
TRBJ2-1	TRBD2	TRBV29-1	.	TGCAGCGTCCGCCGATATAGCGGGACCTACAATGAGCAGTTCTTC	CSVRRYSGTYNEQFF
TRBJ2-2	.	TRBV6-1	.	TGTGCCAGCAGGATCCGGGACAAGAAGGCCGGGGAGCTGTTTTTT	CASRIRDKKAGELFF
TRBJ2-7	.	TRBV7-6	.	TGTGCCAGCAGCGCAAGAGGGGGGGCTTACGAGCAGTACTTC	CASSARGGAYEQYF
TRBJ2-1	.	TRBV7-2	.	TGTGCCAGCAGCTTAGTAGTTCTTCACAATGAGCAGTTCTTC	CASSLVVLHNEQFF
TRBJ2-5	.	TRBV5-4	.	TGTGCCAGCAGCTTGGGACTATCCGGGAGTGAGACCCAGTACTTC	CASSLGLSGSETQYF
TRBJ2-1	TRBD2	TRBV27	.	TGTGCCAGCAGCCGAAGGACTAGCGGGAGCCTTGAGCAGTTCTTC	CASSRRTSGSLEQFF
TRBJ1-2	TRBD1	TRBV4-3	.	TGCGCCAGCAGCCAGGGACAGGGGGCTTACTATGGCTACACCTTC	CASSQGQGAYYGYTF
TRBJ2-5	TRBD2	TRBV11-2	.	TGTGCCAGCCTCTTACGGCTAGCGGGAGGAGAGACCCAGTACTTC	CASLLRLAGGETQYF
TRBJ2-7	.	TRBV6-6	.	TGTGCCAGCAGTTACTCAAACCGGGACATCACCTACGAGCAGTACTTC	CASSYSNRDITYEQYF
TRBJ1-3	.	TRBV5-6	.	TGTGCCAGCAGCTTGGGAGGGAACACCATATATTTT	CASSLGGNTIYF
TRBJ2-7	TRBD2	TRBV7-9	once	TGTGCCAGCAGCTCATCCGGGACTAGCGATACCGAGCAGTACTTC	CASSSSGTSDTEQYF